Reported below is one T cell receptor (beta chain). Its specificity is unknown. The sample originates from a study of post-analysis software for immune sequencing data. Sequencing libraries made from TCR beta cDNA carried unique molecular identifiers. Input of roughly 0.95 to 10 million T cells yielded hundreds of thousands of cDNA molecules. TCRdb ran MiXCR on the PCR reads and lists one entry per CDR3 protein. The data contain 350,000 to 500,000 distinct CDR3 sequences, roughly 40% of them singletons. General study results and limits: Multiple sclerosis patients had significantly lower normalized Chao1 diversity than controls.

This receptor was identified in a girl aged 2 to 9 with multiple sclerosis. Sequenced: blood.

In DNA, the CDR3 is TGTGCCAGCAGTCAGGCGGGGTTTTCAACTAATGAAAAACTGTTTTTT. Amino acid sequence: CASSQAGFSTNEKLFF. V usage is TRBV28 and J usage is TRBJ1-4; the D is unclear. The V end was cut by 5 bases, the J end by 0 bases, with 13 bases between. Germline loops: CDR1 MDHEN, CDR2 SYDVKM. The CDR3 is made up of 16 amino acids.